This TCR beta chain was found in a study of Ad26.COV2.S vaccination and SARS-CoV-2 variants. Study context: Ad26.COV2.S, an intramuscular injection, was given once or twice 56 days apart.

Treatment reported: around 19 received Ad26.COV2.S at low or high dose, single or two shots; several received placebo; per-sample allocation not given. Sampling was done on day 63 after the first vaccine or placebo injection. An Ad26 vector expressing Wuhan-strain SARS-CoV-2 spike served as the vaccine. The protocol was immunoSEQ multiplex PCR, while the TCRdb copy is restricted to in-frame clones and leaves out a portion. The sample records about 350,000 clones, 80% to 90% being singletons. Overall study findings and caveats: From the TCR breadth and depth analyses, total T cell responses may have been underestimated. Vaccine and placebo recipients had similar non-spike TCR breadth.

The V end was cut by 3 bases, the J end by 3 bases, with 7 bases between. Germline CDR1 and CDR2: SGHRS and YFSETQ. The CDR3 runs to 13 residues. Worth noting for this clone: Its cognate antigen is unknown.

The chain is built from TRBV5-1 and TRBJ2-1, with D tentatively TRBD1 (5 bases). This receptor was taken from a person between 18 and 60 years old who received the Ad26.COV2.S COVID-19 vaccine or a placebo. Sequencing was performed on peripheral blood, taken in a trial of Ad26.COV2.S vaccine versus placebo. CDR3 bases: TGCGCCAGCAGCTCGGACAACTACAATGAGCAGTTCTTC. Translating gives CASSSDNYNEQFF.